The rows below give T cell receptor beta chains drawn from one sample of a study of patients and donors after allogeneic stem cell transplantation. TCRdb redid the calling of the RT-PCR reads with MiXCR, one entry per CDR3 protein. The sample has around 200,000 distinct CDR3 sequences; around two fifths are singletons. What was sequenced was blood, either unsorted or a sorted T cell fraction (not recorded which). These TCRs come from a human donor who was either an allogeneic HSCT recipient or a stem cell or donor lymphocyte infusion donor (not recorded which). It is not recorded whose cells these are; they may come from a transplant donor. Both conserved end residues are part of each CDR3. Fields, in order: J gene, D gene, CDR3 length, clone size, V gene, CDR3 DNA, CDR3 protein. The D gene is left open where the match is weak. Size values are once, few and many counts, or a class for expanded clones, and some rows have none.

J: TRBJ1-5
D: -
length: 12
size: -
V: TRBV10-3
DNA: TGTGCCATCCGAACCGAGGGTCAGCCCCAGCATTTT
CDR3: CAIRTEGQPQHF

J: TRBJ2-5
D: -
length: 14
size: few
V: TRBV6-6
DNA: TGTGCCAGCAGTTACTTGGGGGGAGGAGAGACCCAGTACTTC
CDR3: CASSYLGGGETQYF

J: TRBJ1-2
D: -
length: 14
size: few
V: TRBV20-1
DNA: TGCAGTGCTAGAACGGGACCTCCGGAAAAGGGCTACACCTTC
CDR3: CSARTGPPEKGYTF

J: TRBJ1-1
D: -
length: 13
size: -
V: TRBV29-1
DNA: TGCAGCGTTGAAGATATCTCCTACACTGAAGCTTTCTTT
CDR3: CSVEDISYTEAFF

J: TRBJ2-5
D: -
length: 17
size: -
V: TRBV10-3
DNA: TGTGCCATCAGTGAGTCGCGGCGGGCCTCCTGGGAAGAGACCCAGTACTTC
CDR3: CAISESRRASWEETQYF

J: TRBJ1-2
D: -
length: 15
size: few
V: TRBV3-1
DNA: TGTGCCAGCAGCCAAGATCCTTCGAGGGGCATTGGCTACACCTTC
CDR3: CASSQDPSRGIGYTF

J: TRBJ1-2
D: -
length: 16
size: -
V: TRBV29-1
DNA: TGCAGCGTTGAATATCAGGGAGGGGGATCGGGCTATGGCTACACCTTC
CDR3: CSVEYQGGGSGYGYTF

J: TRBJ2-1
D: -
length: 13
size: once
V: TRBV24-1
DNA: TGTGCCACCAGTGATTATCGTCTAGGGGAGCAGTTCTTC
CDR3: CATSDYRLGEQFF

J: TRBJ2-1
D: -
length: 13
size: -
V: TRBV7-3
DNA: TGTGCCAGCAGCACGGGGCGAGGGGGAGAGCAGTTCTTC
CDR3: CASSTGRGGEQFF

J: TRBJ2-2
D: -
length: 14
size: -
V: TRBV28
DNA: TGTGCCAGCAGCTTGGCAGTCTACACCGGGGAGCTGTTTTTT
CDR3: CASSLAVYTGELFF

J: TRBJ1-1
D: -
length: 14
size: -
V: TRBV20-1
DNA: TGCAGTGCTAACAAAAGGGTGGGAGGAACTGAAGCTTTCTTT
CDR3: CSANKRVGGTEAFF

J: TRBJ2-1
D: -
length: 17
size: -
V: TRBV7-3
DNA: TGTGCCAGCAGCTTAAGTAGTGGAGGGGCGACAGGGAATGAGCAGTTCTTC
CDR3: CASSLSSGGATGNEQFF

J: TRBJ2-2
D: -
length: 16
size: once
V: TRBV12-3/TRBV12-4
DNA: TGTGCCAGCACCCTGTTGGGGGGGGCCCTCCCCGGGGAGCTGTTTTTT
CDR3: CASTLLGGALPGELFF

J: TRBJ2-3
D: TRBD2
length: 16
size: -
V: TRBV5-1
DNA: TGCGCCAGCAGCTTGATGGTAGCGGGGGGCACAGATACGCAGTATTTT
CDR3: CASSLMVAGGTDTQYF

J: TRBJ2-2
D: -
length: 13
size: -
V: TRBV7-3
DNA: TGTGCCAGCAGCCTAAGACCCGACGGGGAGCTGTTTTTT
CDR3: CASSLRPDGELFF

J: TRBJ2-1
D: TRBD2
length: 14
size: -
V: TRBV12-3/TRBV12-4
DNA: TGTGCCAGCACCCAAGTCCGGACTAGGGGTGAGCAGTTCTTC
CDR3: CASTQVRTRGEQFF

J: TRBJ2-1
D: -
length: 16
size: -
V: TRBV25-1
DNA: TGTGCCAGCACCCCCCCGGGGGTAAGCTCCTACAATGAGCAGTTCTTC
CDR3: CASTPPGVSSYNEQFF

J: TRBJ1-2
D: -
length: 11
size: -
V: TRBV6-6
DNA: TGTGCCAGCAGTCCCGGTCGGGGGGAGACCTTC
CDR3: CASSPGRGETF

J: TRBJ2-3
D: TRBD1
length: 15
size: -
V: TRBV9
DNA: TGTGCCAGCAGCGCGACAGGGGGGAGGACAGATACGCAGTATTTT
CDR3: CASSATGGRTDTQYF

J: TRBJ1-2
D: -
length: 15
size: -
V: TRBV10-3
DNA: TGTGCCATCTCCCCCTACTACAGGAATTCTTCTGGCTTCACCTTC
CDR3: CAISPYYRNSSGFTF

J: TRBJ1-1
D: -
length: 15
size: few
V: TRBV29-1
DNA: TGCAGCGTTGTCCTGACGGGGACACCGAACACTGAAGCTTTCTTT
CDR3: CSVVLTGTPNTEAFF

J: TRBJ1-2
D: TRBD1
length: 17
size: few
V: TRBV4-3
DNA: TGCGCCAGCAGCCAGGCAACTCCCGGGACAGGGGGCGCTGGCTACACCTTC
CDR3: CASSQATPGTGGAGYTF

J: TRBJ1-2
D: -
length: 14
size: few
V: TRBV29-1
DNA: TGCAGCGTGACCAGGGTCCTGGTGGACTATGGCTACACCTTC
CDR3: CSVTRVLVDYGYTF

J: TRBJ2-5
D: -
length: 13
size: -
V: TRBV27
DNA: TGTGCCAGCAGTTGGGCAGACGGGGGACCCCAGTACTTC
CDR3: CASSWADGGPQYF

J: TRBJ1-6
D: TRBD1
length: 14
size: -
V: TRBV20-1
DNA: TGCAGTGCTCTCCAGACAGGGTCTAATTCACCCCTCCACTTT
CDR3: CSALQTGSNSPLHF

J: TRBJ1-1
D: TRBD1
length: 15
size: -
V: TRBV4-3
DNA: TGCGCCAGCAGCCAGACTACAGGGGCCTACACTGAAGCTTTCTTT
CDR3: CASSQTTGAYTEAFF

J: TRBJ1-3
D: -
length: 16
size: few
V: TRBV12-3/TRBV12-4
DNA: TGTGCCAGCAGTTCGATAAGGGGATACTCTGGAAACACCATATATTTT
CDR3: CASSSIRGYSGNTIYF

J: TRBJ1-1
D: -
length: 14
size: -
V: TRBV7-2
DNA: TGTGCCAGCAGCCTAGCGGTTTTGAACACTGAAGCTTTCTTT
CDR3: CASSLAVLNTEAFF

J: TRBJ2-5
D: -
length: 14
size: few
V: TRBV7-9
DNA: TGTGCCAGCAGCCCCGGCCCAGGGCAAGAGACCCAGTACTTC
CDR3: CASSPGPGQETQYF

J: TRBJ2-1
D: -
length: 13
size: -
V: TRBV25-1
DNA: TGTGCCAGCAGTGAAGGATGGGGTGATGAGCAGTTCTTC
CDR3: CASSEGWGDEQFF

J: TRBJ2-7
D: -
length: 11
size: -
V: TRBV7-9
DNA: TGTGCCAGCAGCACACACTACGAGCAGTACTTC
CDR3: CASSTHYEQYF

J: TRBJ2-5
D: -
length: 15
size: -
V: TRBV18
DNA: TGTGCCAGCTCACCCCAAGGGGCCGCTGGGGAGACCCAGTACTTC
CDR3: CASSPQGAAGETQYF